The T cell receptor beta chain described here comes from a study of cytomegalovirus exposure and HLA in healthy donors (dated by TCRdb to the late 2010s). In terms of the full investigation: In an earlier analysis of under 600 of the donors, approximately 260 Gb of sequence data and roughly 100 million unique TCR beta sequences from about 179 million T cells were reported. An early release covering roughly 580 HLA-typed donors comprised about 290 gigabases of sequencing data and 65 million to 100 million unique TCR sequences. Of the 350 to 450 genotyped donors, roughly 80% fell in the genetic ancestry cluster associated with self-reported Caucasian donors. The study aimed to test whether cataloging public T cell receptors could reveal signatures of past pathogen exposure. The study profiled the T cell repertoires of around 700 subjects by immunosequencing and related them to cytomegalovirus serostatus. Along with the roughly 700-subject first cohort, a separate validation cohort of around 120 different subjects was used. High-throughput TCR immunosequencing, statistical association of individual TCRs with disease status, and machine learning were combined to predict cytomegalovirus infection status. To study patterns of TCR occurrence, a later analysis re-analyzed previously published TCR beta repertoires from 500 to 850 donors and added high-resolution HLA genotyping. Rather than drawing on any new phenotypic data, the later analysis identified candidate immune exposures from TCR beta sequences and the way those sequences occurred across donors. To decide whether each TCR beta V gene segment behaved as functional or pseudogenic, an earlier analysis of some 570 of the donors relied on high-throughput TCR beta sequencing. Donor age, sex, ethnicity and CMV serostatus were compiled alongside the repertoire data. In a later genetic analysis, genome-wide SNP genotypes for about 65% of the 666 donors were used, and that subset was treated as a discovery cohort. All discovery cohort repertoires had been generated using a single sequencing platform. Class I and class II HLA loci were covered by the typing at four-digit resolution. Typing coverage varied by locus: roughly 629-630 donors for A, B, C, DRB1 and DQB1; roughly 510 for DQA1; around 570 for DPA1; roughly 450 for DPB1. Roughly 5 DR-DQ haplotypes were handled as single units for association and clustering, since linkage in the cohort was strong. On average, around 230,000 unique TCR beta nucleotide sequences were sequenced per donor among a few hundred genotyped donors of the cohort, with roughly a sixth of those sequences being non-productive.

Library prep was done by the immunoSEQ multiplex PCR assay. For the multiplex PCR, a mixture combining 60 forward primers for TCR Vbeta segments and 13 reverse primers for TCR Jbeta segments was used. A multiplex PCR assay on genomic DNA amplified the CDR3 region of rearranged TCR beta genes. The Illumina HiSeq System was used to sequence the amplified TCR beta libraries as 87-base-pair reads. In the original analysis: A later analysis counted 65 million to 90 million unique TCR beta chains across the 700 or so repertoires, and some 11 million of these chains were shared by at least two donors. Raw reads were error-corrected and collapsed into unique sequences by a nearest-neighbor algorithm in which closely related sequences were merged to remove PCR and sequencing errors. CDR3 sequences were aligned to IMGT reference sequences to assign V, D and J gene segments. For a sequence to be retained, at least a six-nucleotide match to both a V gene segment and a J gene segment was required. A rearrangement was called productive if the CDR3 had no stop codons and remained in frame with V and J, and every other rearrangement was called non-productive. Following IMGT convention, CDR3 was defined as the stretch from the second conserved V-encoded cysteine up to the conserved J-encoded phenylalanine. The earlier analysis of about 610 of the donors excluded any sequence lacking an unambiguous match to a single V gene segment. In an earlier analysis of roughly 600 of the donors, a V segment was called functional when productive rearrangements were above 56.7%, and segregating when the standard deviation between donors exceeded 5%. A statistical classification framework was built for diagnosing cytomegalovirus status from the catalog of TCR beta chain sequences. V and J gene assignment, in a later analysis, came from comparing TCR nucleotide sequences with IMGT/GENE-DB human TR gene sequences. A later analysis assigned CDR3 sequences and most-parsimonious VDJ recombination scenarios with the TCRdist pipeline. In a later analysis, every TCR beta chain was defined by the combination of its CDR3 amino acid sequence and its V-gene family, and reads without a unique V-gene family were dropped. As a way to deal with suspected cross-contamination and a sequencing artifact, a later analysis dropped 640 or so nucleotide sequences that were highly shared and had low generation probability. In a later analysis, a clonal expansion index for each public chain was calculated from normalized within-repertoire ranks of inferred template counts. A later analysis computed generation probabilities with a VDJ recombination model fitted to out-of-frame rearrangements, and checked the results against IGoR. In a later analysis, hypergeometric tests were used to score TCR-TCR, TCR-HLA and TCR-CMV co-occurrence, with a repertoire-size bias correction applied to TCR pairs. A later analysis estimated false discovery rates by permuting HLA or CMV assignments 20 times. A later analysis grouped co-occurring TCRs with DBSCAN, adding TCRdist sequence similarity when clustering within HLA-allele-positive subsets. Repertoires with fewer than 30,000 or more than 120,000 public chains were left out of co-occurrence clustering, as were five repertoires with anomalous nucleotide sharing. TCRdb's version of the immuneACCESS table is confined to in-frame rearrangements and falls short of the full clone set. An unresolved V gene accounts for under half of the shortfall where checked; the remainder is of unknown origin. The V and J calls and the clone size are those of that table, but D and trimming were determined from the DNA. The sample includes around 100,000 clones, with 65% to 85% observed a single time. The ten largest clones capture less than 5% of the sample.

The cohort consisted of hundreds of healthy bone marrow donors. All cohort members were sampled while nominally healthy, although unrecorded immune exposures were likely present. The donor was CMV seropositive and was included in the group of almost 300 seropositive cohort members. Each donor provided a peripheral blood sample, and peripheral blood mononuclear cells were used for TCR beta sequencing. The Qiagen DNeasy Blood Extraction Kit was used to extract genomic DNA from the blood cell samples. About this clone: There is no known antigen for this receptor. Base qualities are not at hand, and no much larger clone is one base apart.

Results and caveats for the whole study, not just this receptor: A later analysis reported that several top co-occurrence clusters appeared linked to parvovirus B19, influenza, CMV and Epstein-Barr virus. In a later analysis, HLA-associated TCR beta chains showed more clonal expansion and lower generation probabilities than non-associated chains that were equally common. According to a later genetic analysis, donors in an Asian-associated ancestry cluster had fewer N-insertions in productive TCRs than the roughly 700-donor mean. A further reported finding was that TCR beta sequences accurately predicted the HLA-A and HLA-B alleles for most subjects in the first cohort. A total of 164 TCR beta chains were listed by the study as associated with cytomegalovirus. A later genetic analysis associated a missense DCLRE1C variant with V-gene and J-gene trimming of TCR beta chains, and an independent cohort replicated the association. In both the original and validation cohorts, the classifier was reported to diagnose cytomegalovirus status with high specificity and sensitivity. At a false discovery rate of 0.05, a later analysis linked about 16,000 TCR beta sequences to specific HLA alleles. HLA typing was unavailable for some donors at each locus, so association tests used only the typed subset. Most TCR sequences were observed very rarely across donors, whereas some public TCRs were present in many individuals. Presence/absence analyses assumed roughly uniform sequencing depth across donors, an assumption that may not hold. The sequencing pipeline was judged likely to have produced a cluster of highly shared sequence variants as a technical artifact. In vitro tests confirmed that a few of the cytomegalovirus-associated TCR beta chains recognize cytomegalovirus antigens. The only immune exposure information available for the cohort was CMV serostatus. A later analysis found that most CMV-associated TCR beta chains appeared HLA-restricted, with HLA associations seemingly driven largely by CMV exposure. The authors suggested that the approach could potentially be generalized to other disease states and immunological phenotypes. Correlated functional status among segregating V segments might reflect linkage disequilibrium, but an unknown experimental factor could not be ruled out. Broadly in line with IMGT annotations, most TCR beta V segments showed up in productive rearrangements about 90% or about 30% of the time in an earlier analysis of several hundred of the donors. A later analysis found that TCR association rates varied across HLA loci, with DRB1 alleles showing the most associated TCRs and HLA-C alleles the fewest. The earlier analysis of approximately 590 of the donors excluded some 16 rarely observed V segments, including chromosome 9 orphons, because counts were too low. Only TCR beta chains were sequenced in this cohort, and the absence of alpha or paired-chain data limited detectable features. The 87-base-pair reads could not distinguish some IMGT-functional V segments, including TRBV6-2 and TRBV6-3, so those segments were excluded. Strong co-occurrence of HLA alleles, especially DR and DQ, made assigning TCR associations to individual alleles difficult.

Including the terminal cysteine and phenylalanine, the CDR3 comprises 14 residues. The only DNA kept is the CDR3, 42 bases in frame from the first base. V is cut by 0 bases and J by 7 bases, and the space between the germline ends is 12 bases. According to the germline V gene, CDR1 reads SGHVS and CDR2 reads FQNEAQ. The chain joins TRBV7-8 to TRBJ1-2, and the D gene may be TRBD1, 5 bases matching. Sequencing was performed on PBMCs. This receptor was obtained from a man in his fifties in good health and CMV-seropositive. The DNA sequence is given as TGTGCCAGCAGCTTAGCGCTCAGGGAGGGTGGCTACACCTTC. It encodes CASSLALREGGYTF.